These 26 T cell receptor beta chains came from one sample sequenced in a study of T cell clonotyping in hematopoietic cell transplantation. Using immunoSEQ multiplex PCR, the repertoire was profiled, and TCRdb retains in-frame clones only, with some absent. The sample includes around 9,800 clones, around 90% seen only once; the top ten take 30% to 40%. The sequencing used PBMCs, collected 180 days after allogeneic stem cell transplant. Source of these receptors: a male patient aged 60-70 years who had an allogeneic stem cell transplant from an unrelated donor, so the T cells may come from the graft donor. Some clones in this sample may be carry-over from other donors' samples.

A note on this clone: At one boundary the junction diverges from the germline segment, which might be a read error. The chain uses TRBV29-1 and TRBJ1-1; D not resolved. The CDR3 length is 13 residues. Looked up from germline, CDR1 is SQVTM and CDR2 is ANQGSEA. The CDR3 DNA reads TGCAGCGTCGAAGCAGACTCGAACACTGAAGCTTTCTTT. Protein: CSVEADSNTEAFF.

V is TRBV5-6 and J is TRBJ2-7; 8 bases align to TRBD1. CDR1 and CDR2 (germline): SGHDT, YYEEEE. J lost 2 bases, V lost 3 bases, and 4 bases had no gene match. This CDR3 is 14 amino acids long. The DNA of the CDR3 is TGTGCCAGCAGCTGGACAGGGCTCCCCTACGAGCAGTACTTC. Translated: CASSWTGLPYEQYF.

The CDR3 is CATSKDRQRETQYF. Written as DNA, the CDR3 is TGTGCCACCAGCAAGGATCGACAGCGCGAGACCCAGTACTTC. The V and J genes are TRBV15 and TRBJ2-5; D might be TRBD1 (5 bases). The germline V and J ends were trimmed by 4 bases and 5 bases, with 14 bases remaining between them. Looked up from germline, CDR1 is LNHNV and CDR2 is YYDKDF (reference sequence). The CDR3 is 14 amino acids.

The chain links TRBV2 to TRBJ2-7; D is perhaps TRBD1 or TRBD2 (5 bases each). Germline V lookup: CDR1 SNHLY, CDR2 FYNNEI. The CDR3 sequence is 14 residues long. Trimming left V 7 bases short and J 0 bases short, with 13 bases between. The CDR3 region is CASNGDGSSYEQYF. CDR3 in DNA: TGTGCCAGCAATGGGGACGGTAGCTCCTACGAGCAGTACTTC.

The V gene is TRBV5-4, the J gene TRBJ1-4, with 10 bases matching TRBD1. The CDR3 is made up of 16 amino acids. V shed 4 bases and J 12 bases; nucleotides not matched to a gene: 15. Per germline, CDR1 SGHNT and CDR2 YYREEE (reference sequence). The DNA of the CDR3 is TGTGCCAGCAGCGTGGGGGGACAGGGGCAACTGAAGGAACTGTTTTTT. This codes for CASSVGGQGQLKELFF.

Here the CDR3 reads CASSQGAETEAFF. Here the CDR3 DNA reads TGCGCCAGCAGCCAAGGAGCCGAGACTGAAGCTTTCTTT. The V gene is TRBV4-3, the J gene TRBJ1-1; D uncertain. Trimming cost V 1 base and J 5 bases, with 8 bases left between them. Germline V gives CDR1 LGHNA, CDR2 YSLEER. This CDR3 contains 13 residues.

The V gene is TRBV6-1, the J gene TRBJ2-2; 7 bases match TRBD1. CDR3 length: 15 residues. Unmatched junction bases numbered 7, after V lost 8 bases and J lost 1 base. Germline V gives CDR1 MNHNS, CDR2 SASEGT. CDR3 DNA: TGTGCCAGCGGAGTCGGGACAGAGAACACCGGGGAGCTGTTTTTT. Its protein is CASGVGTENTGELFF.

The chain uses TRBV19 and TRBJ1-2; 8 nucleotides agree with TRBD1. Trimming at V came to 2 bases and at J to 7 bases, leaving 3 bases not matched to a gene. Germline lookup yields CDR1 LNHDA and CDR2 SQIVND (reference sequence). The CDR3 consists of 13 residues. CDR3 sequence: CASSIRQGFGYTF. The CDR3 coding sequence is TGTGCCAGTAGTATACGACAGGGGTTTGGCTACACCTTC.

The chain couples TRBV5-1 to TRBJ2-7; D tentatively reads TRBD1 or TRBD2 (5 bases each). The V gene's germline CDR1 is SGHRS and CDR2 YFSETQ. The CDR3 is 14 amino acids. The ends were cut back, 1 base at V and 2 bases at J, with 10 bases in the middle. CDR3 loop: CASSLWDATYEQYF. CDR3 nucleotides: TGCGCCAGCAGCTTGTGGGACGCAACCTACGAGCAGTACTTC.

The chain couples TRBV6-5 to TRBJ2-1; D unresolved. V lost 0 bases to trimming and J lost 4 bases, with 4 bases between them. CDR1 and CDR2 from the germline V gene are MNHEY and SVGAGI. CDR3 length equals 13 residues. In DNA form, the CDR3 reads TGTGCCAGCAGTTACTCCGGATACAATGAGCAGTTCTTC. Its translation: CASSYSGYNEQFF.

J is TRBJ2-7 and V is TRBV11-2; D is perhaps TRBD2 (5 bases). Germline values: CDR1 SGHAT, CDR2 FQNNGV. The CDR3 has 13 residues. Trimming took off 3 bases at V and 1 base at J, with 7 bases between the two ends. The CDR3 region is CASSFRGSYEQYF. As DNA, the CDR3 is TGTGCCAGCAGCTTTCGGGGATCCTACGAGCAGTACTTC.

Concerning this clone: Distinct nucleotide sequences in the sample also encode this CDR3. The V gene is TRBV6-5, the J gene TRBJ2-2; no clear D. The length of the CDR3 is 13 residues. V lost 0 bases to trimming and J lost 5 bases, with 4 bases between them. Looked up from germline, CDR1 is MNHEY and CDR2 is SVGAGI. The CDR3 loop is CASSYSLTGELFF. DNA for the CDR3: TGTGCCAGCAGTTACTCTCTTACCGGGGAGCTGTTTTTT.

This clone has a handful of counts. This chain links TRBV7-2 with TRBJ1-2; D gene unclear. The CDR3 runs to 12 residues. From germline, CDR1 is SGHTA and CDR2 FQGNSA. Trimming removed 2 bases at V and 4 bases at J, with 5 bases between. The CDR3 DNA is TGTGCCAGCAGCTTATCAGGCTATGGCTACACCTTC. This sequence encodes CASSLSGYGYTF.

The genes are TRBV4-3 and TRBJ1-1; D call uncertain. V was cut by 0 bases and J by 1 base, with 12 bases left in between. This CDR3 is built from 16 residues. CDR1 is LGHNA and CDR2 is YSLEER in the germline V gene. The CDR3 here is CASSQEFGWRNTEAFF. CDR3 coding DNA: TGCGCCAGCAGCCAAGAGTTCGGGTGGAGGAACACTGAAGCTTTCTTT.

The rearrangement uses TRBV5-1 and TRBJ2-1; no firm D call. In germline, CDR1 is SGHRS, CDR2 YFSETQ. The CDR3 spans 14 residues. The V and J ends lost 0 bases and 8 bases respectively, with 12 bases between them. CDR3 amino acids: CASSLGGYNDEQFF. The CDR3, as DNA: TGCGCCAGCAGCTTGGGGGGTTACAACGATGAGCAGTTCTTC.

The chain employs TRBV29-1 and TRBJ2-3; D not certain. Germline V CDR1 and CDR2: SQVTM, ANQGSEA. CDR3 length equals 12 residues. Deletions cut 2 bases from V and 4 bases from J, with 7 bases between. CDR3 nucleotides: TGCAGCGTTGAATTAGCCCCAGATACGCAGTATTTT. Amino acids: CSVELAPDTQYF.

This clone appeared a single time. This chain joins TRBV15 and TRBJ2-6, with no clear D. The CDR3 runs to 16 residues. Germline V gene data show CDR1 as LNHNV and CDR2 as YYDKDF (reference sequence). V gave up 3 bases and J gave up 0 bases, with 9 bases separating them. CDR3 in amino acids: CATSSPGFSGANVLTF. The CDR3 DNA sequence: TGTGCCACCAGCAGCCCCGGGTTCTCTGGGGCCAACGTCCTGACTTTC.

This clone showed up just once. The chain links TRBV19 to TRBJ1-2, with TRBD1 matching over 7 bases. The ends lost 3 bases at V and 2 bases at J; junction bases unmatched: 3. The CDR3 totals 14 residues. Germline V gene data show CDR1 as LNHDA and CDR2 as SQIVND (reference sequence). CDR3 sequence reads: CASSIQQGNYGYTF. The CDR3, as DNA: TGTGCCAGTAGTATCCAACAGGGGAACTATGGCTACACCTTC.

V and J are TRBV6-1 and TRBJ2-2; a weak D match, TRBD1 (5 bases). The V gene lost 7 bases and the J gene lost 2 bases, with 14 bases spanning the gap. CDR3 length: 15 residues. Germline CDR1 reads MNHNS; CDR2 reads SASEGT. The CDR3 here is CASIGETANTGELFF. DNA of the CDR3: TGTGCCAGCATTGGTGAGACAGCAAACACCGGGGAGCTGTTTTTT.

The chain carries TRBV30 and TRBJ1-2; D unclear. V lost 1 base, J lost 3 bases, and 12 bases lay in between. CDR1 GTSNPN and CDR2 SVGIG come from the germline V gene (reference sequence). The CDR3 spans 14 residues. The CDR3 here is CAWSARTDYYGYTF. CDR3 DNA sequence: TGTGCCTGGAGTGCCAGGACGGACTACTATGGCTACACCTTC.

This chain uses TRBV21-1 with TRBJ2-7; the tabulated D call, TRBD1, remains unverified against the DNA. TRBV21-1 is a documented pseudogene. CDR3 size: 15 residues. CDR3 DNA: TGTGCCAGCAGCAAAGCCGAGACAGGTTACTACGAGCAGTACTTC. Protein product: CASSKAETGYYEQYF.

The gene calls are TRBV2 and TRBJ1-3; D is unresolved. The V gene lost 2 bases and the J gene lost 3 bases, with 8 bases spanning the gap. CDR1 and CDR2 from the germline V gene are SNHLY and FYNNEI. The CDR3 is 14 amino acids. CDR3 in DNA: TGTGCCAGCAGTGAATTTAGCCGTGGAAACACCATATATTTT. Protein: CASSEFSRGNTIYF.

This chain links TRBV7-2 with TRBJ1-2, with TRBD1 matching 8 bases. The CDR3 runs to 12 residues. Germline loops: CDR1 SGHTA, CDR2 FQGNSA. V shed 4 bases, J shed 7 bases, and the junction held 2 bases outside the gene matches. The CDR3 DNA is TGTGCCAGCAGCTCGGACAGGGTTGGCTACACCTTC. Residues: CASSSDRVGYTF.

This rearrangement joins TRBV29-1 to TRBJ2-1; D is possibly TRBD2 (5 bases). CDR3 length: 11 residues. The V gene's germline CDR1 is SQVTM and CDR2 ANQGSEA. Deletions cut 4 bases from V and 12 bases from J, with 13 bases between. The CDR3 here is CSVAEVRGQFF. The CDR3 DNA sequence: TGCAGCGTTGCGGAGGTTCGTGGGCAGTTCTTC.

The chain recombines TRBV10-3 with TRBJ1-1; possibly TRBD1 for D (6 bases). V was trimmed by 6 bases and J by 1 base, leaving 12 bases between them. From germline, CDR1 is ENHRY and CDR2 SYGVKD. This CDR3 is built from 14 residues. Written as DNA, the CDR3 is TGTGCCATCAGCAGACAGGTGAAGAACACTGAAGCTTTCTTT. Translated, it gives CAISRQVKNTEAFF.

The V call is TRBV19, the J call TRBJ1-1; 10 bases line up with TRBD1. The CDR3 is 15 residues long. Germline V CDR1 and CDR2: LNHDA, SQIVND (reference sequence). J lost 4 bases, V lost 4 bases, and 6 bases had no gene match. The CDR3 here is CASSTRTGGFTEAFF. CDR3 coding DNA: TGTGCCAGTAGTACTAGGACAGGGGGGTTCACTGAAGCTTTCTTT.